This T cell receptor (beta chain) comes out of a study of blood T cell repertoires in COVID-19. For the study at large: T cells, B-cell-depleted T cells, or PBMCs supplied cDNA or gDNA.

Sequencing was performed with immunoSEQ multiplex PCR; in TCRdb, only in-frame clones are kept and a portion is missing. Of 200,000 to 250,000 clones listed, 70% to 90% are singletons. V shed 0 bases and J shed 12 bases, with 12 bases lying between them. The CDR3 contains 13 residues. The germline V gene encodes CDR1 SGHDN and CDR2 FVKESK. The sequencing sample was made of peripheral blood. The receptor's source is a young woman who had recovered from COVID-19. This chain links TRBV14 with TRBJ2-1, with a possible D match to TRBD2 (6 bases). CDR3 protein: CASSQDWGEAQFF. The CDR3 nucleotides are TGTGCCAGCAGCCAAGATTGGGGGGAGGCGCAGTTCTTC.